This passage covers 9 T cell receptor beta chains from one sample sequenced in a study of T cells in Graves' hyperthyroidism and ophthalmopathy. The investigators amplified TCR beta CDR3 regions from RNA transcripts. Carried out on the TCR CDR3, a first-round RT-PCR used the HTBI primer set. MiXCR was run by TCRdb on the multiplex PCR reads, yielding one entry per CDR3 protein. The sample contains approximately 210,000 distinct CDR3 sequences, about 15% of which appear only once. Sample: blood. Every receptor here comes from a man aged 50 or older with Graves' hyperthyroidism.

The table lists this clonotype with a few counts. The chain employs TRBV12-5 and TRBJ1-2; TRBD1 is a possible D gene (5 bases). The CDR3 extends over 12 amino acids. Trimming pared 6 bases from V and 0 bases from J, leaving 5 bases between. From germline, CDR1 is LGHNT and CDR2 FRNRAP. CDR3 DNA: TGTGCTAGTGGACAGGCTAACTATGGCTACACCTTC. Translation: CASGQANYGYTF.

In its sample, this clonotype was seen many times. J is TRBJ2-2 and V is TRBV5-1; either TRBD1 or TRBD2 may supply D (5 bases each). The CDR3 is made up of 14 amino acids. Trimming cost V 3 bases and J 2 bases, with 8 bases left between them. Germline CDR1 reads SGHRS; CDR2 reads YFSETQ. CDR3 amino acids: CASSWDHNTGELFF. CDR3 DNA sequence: TGCGCCAGCAGCTGGGACCACAACACCGGGGAGCTGTTTTTT.

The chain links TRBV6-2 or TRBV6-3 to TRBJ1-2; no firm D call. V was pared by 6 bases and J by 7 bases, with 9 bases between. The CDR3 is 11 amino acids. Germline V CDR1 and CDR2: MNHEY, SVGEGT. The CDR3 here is CASSLYRGYTF. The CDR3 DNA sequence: TGTGCCAGCAGCCTGTATCGTGGCTACACCTTC.

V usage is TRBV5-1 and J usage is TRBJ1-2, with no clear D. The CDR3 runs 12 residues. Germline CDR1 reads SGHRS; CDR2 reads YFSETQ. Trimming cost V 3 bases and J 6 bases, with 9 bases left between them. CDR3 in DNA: TGCGCCAGCAGCTCCGGGCGGGATGGCTACACCTTC. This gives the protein CASSSGRDGYTF. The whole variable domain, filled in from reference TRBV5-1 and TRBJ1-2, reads KAGVTQTPRYLIKTRGQQVTLSCSPISGHRSVSWYQQTPGQGLQFLFEYFSETQRNKGNFPGRFSGRQFSNSRSEMNVSTLELGDSALYLCASSSGRDGYTFGSGTRLTVV.

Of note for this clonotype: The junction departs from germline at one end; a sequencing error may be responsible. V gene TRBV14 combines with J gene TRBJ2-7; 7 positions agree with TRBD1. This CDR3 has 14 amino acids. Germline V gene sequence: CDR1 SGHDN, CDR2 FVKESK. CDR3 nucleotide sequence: TGTGCCAGCAGCCAGAACAGGGGCCCCTACGAGCAGTGCTTC. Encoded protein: CASSQNRGPYEQCF.

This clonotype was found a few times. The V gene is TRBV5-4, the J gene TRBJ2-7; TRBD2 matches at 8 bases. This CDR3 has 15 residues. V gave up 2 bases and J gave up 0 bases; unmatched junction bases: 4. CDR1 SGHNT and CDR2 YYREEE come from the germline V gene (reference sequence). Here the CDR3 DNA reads TGTGCCAGCAGCTTTGCCAGCGGGGGCTCCTACGAGCAGTACTTC. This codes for CASSFASGGSYEQYF. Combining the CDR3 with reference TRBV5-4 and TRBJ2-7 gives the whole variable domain ETGVTQSPTHLIKTRGQQVTLRCSSQSGHNTVSWYQQALGQGPQFIFQYYREEENGRGNFPPRFSGLQFPNYSSELNVNALELDDSALYLCASSFASGGSYEQYFGPGTRLTVT.

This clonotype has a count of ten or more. As DNA, the CDR3 is TGCGCCAGCAGCTTGGAACTAGCGGGAAACGAGCAGTACTTC. It yields the protein CASSLELAGNEQYF. J is TRBJ2-7 and V is TRBV5-1, with TRBD2 matching 10 bases. The CDR3 contains 14 residues. Looked up from germline, CDR1 is SGHRS and CDR2 is YFSETQ. Trimming cost V 0 bases and J 5 bases; bases outside gene matches: 2.

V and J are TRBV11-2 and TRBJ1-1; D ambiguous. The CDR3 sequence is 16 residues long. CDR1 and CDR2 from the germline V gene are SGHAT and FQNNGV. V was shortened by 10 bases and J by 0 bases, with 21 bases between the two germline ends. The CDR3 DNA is TGTGCCACCACCTTGTTTCGGGCCATCATGAACACTGAAGCTTTCTTT. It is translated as CATTLFRAIMNTEAFF.

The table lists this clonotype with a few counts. DNA of the CDR3: TGTGCCAGCAGCTACGGGCAGTTGTTAGCTTTCTTT. This sequence encodes CASSYGQLLAFF. This chain links TRBV12-3 or TRBV12-4 with TRBJ1-1; D uncertain. The V end lost 6 bases, the J end lost 10 bases, and 15 bases lay between the germline ends. The CDR3 consists of 12 residues.